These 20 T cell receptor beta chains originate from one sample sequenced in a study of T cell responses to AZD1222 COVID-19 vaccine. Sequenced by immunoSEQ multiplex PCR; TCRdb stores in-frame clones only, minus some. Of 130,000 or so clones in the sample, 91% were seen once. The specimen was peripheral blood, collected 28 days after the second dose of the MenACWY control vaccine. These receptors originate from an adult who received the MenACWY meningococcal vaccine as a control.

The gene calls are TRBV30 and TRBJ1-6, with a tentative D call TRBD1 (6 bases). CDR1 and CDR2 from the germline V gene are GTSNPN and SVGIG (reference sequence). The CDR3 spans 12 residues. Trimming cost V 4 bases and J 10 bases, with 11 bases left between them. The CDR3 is CAWNRVNSPLHF. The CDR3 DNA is TGTGCCTGGAACAGGGTCAACTCACCCCTCCACTTT.

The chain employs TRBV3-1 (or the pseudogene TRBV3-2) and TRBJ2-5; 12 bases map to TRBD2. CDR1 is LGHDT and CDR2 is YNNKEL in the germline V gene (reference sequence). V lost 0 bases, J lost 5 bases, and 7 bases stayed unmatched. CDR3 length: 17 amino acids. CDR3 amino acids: CASSQDQLAGGMETQYF. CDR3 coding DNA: TGTGCCAGCAGCCAAGATCAACTAGCGGGGGGCATGGAGACCCAGTACTTC.

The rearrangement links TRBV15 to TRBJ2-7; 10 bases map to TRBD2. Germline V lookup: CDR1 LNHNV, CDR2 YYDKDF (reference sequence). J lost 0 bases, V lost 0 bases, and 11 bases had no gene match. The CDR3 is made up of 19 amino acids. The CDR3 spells CATSREASGSLGSSYEQYF. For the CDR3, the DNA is TGTGCCACCAGCAGAGAGGCTAGCGGGAGTTTGGGGAGCTCCTACGAGCAGTACTTC.

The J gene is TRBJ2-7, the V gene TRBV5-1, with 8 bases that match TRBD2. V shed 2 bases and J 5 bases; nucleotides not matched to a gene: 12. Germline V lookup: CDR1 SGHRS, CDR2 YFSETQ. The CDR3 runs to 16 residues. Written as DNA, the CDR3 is TGCGCCAGCAGCTTAATCAGAAGCGGGAGCGTCCACGAGCAGTACTTC. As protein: CASSLIRSGSVHEQYF.

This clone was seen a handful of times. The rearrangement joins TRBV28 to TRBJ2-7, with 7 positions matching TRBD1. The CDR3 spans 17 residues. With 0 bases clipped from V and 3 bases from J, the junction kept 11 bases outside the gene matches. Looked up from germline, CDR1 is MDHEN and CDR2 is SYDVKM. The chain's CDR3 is CASSLWNRQGNNYEQYF. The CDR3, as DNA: TGTGCCAGCAGTTTATGGAATAGACAGGGCAACAACTACGAGCAGTACTTC.

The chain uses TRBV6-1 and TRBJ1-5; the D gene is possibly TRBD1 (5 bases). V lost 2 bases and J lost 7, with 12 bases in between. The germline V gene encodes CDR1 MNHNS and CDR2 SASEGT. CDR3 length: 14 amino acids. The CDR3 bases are TGTGCCAGCAGTGAATGGGGGTTGGGGCAGCCCCAGCATTTT. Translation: CASSEWGLGQPQHF.

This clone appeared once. The CDR3 spells CASNRGHNEKLFF. The CDR3 region has the DNA TGTGCCAGCAACCGGGGGCATAATGAAAAACTGTTTTTT. This rearrangement joins TRBV27 to TRBJ1-4; D possibly corresponds to TRBD1 (6 bases). Trimming removed 7 bases from V and 4 bases from J, with 10 bases in between. The CDR3 length is 13 residues. Per germline, CDR1 MNHEY and CDR2 SMNVEV (reference sequence).

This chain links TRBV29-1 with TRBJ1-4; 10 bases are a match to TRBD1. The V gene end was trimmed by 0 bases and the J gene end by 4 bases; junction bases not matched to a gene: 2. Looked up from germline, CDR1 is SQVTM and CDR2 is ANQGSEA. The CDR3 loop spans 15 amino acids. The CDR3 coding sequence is TGCAGCGTTGAAGAAAGGACAGGGGGTAATGAAAAACTGTTTTTT. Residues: CSVEERTGGNEKLFF.

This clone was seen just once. The CDR3 DNA reads TGTGCCTGGAGTTCAGGACAGGGGTCTCAGCCCCAGCATTTT. This codes for CAWSSGQGSQPQHF. The chain recombines TRBV30 with TRBJ1-5, with 9 nucleotides matching TRBD1. The trim removed 2 bases at V and 6 bases at J, leaving 5 bases unmatched. The CDR3 is 14 residues long. Germline V gives CDR1 GTSNPN, CDR2 SVGIG (reference sequence).

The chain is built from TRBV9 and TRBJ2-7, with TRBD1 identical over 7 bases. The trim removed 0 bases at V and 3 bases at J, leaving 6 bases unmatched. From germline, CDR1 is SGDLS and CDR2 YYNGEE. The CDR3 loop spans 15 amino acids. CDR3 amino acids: CASSVGTGNNYEQYF. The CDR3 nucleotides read TGTGCCAGCAGCGTAGGGACAGGAAATAACTACGAGCAGTACTTC.

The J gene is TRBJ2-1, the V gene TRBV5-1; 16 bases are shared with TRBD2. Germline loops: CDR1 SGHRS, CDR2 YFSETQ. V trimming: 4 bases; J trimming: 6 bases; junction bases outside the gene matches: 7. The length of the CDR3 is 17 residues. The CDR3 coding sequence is TGCGCCAGCAGCACGGGACTAGCGGGAGGGTTAGTCAATGAGCAGTTCTTC. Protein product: CASSTGLAGGLVNEQFF.

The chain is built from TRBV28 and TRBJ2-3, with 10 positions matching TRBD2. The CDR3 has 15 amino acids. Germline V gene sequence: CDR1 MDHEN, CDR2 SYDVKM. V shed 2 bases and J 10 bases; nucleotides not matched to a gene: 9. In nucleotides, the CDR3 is TGTGCCAGCAGTTTACCTAGCGGGGGAAGTCATGCGCAGTATTTT. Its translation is CASSLPSGGSHAQYF.

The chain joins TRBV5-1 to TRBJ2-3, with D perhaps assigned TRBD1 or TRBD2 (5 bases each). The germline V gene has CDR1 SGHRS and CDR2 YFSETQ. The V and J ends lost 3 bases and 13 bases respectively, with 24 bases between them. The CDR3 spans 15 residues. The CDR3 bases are TGCGCCAGCAGCTCTCTTGAGGGGACCCGCGTGGGGAAGTATTTT. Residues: CASSSLEGTRVGKYF.

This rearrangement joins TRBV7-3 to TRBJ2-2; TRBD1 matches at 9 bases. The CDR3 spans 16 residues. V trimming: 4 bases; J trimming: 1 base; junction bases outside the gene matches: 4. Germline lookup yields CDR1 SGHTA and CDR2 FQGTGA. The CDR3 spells CASSYKDRGNTGELFF. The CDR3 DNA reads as TGTGCCAGCAGCTACAAGGACAGGGGGAACACCGGGGAGCTGTTTTTT.

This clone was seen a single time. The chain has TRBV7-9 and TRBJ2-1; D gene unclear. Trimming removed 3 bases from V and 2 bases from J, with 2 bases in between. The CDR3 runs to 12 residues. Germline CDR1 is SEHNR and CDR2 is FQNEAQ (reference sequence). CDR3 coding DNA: TGTGCCAGCAGCTTGACCTACAATGAGCAGTTCTTC. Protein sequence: CASSLTYNEQFF. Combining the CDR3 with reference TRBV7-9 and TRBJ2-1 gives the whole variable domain DTGVSQNPRHKITKRGQNVTFRCDPISEHNRLYWYRQTLGQGPEFLTYFQNEAQLEKSRLLSDRFSAERPKGSFSTLEIQRTEQGDSAMYLCASSLTYNEQFFGPGTRLTVL.

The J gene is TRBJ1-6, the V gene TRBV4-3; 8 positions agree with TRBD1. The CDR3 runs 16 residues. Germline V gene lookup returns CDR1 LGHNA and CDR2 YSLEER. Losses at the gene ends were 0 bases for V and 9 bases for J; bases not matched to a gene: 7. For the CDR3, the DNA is TGCGCCAGCAGCCAAGATCTTGGGACAGGTATTTCACCCCTCCACTTT. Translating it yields CASSQDLGTGISPLHF.

For the CDR3, the DNA is TGTGCCAGCAGCCCAGGACACAACTCTGGAAACACCATATATTTT. Translated: CASSPGHNSGNTIYF. The chain links TRBV7-8 to TRBJ1-3, with D perhaps TRBD1 (5 bases). Germline values: CDR1 SGHVS, CDR2 FQNEAQ. The germline V and J ends were trimmed by 5 bases and 0 bases, with 11 bases remaining between them. CDR3 size: 15 residues.

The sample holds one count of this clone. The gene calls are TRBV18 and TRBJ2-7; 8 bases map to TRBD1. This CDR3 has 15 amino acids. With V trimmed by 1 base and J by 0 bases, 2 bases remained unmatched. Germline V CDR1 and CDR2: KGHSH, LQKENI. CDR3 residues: CASSPQGQGSYEQYF. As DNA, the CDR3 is TGTGCCAGCTCACCACAAGGACAGGGCTCCTACGAGCAGTACTTC.

CDR3 in amino acids: CASSPYRDRGTQIYF. In DNA, the CDR3 is TGTGCCAGCAGTCCATACCGGGACAGGGGTACCCAAATATATTTT. The rearrangement links TRBV27 to TRBJ1-3, with TRBD1 matching over 10 bases. The CDR3 contains 15 residues. Germline loops: CDR1 MNHEY, CDR2 SMNVEV (reference sequence). J gave up 13 bases and V 5 bases, and 14 bases lay outside the gene matches.

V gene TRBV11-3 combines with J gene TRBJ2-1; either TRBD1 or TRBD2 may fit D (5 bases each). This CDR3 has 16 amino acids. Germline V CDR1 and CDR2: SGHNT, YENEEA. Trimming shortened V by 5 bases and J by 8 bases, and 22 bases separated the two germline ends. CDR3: CASSRSQGFLSDEQFF. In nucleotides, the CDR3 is TGTGCCAGCAGCCGAAGCCAGGGATTTCTTAGCGATGAGCAGTTCTTC.